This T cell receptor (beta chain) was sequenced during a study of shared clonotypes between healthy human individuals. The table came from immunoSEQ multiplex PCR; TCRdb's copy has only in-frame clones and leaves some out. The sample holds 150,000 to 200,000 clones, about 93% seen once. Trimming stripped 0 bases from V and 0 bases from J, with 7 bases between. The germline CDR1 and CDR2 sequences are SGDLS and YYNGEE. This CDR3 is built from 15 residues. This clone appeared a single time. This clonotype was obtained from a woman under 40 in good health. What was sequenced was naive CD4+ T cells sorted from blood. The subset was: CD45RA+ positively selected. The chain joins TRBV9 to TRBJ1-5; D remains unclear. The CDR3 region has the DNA TGTGCCAGCAGCGTAGAGGGAAGTAGCAATCAGCCCCAGCATTTT. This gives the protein CASSVEGSSNQPQHF.